Included here is one T cell receptor beta chain sequence, with context. Its antigen is currently unknown. Researchers divided each subset's genomic DNA evenly across several immunoSEQ plates. Method: immunoSEQ multiplex PCR; TCRdb's copy keeps in-frame clones and lacks some. The top ten hold 0.11% of the sample, which has hundreds of thousands of clones, roughly 96% seen once. These data originate in a study of shared clonotypes between healthy human individuals. General study points: Shared clonotypes across all four donors exceeded non-shared ones in generation probability. Compared with memory subsets, naive subsets generally had larger estimated richness.

Naive CD8 cells lacked CD45RO, underwent positive selection for CCR7 and left out terminally differentiated effector memory CD45RA+ cells. Each sample came from a Caucasian adult donor living in Nashville, Tennessee. This CDR3 has 17 residues. Trimming shortened V by 3 bases and J by 0 bases, and 13 bases separated the two germline ends. Germline CDR1 SGDLS, CDR2 YYNGEE. This TCR derives from a woman aged 30 to 39 in good health. Source material: naive CD8+ T cells sorted from blood. The rearrangement joins TRBV9 to TRBJ1-6; D is possibly TRBD1 (6 bases). This CDR3 reads CASSGKTGSSYNSPLHF. For the CDR3, the DNA is TGTGCCAGCAGCGGAAAAACAGGGAGCTCCTATAATTCACCCCTCCACTTT.